The 9 T cell receptor beta chains reported below all come from one sample, sequenced in a study of vaccination and CD4 T cells after COVID-19. For these TCRs, the target antigens are not known. The Oncomine TCR Beta short-read assay sequenced DNA from cultured CD4+ T cells. TCRdb recomputed calls from the PCR reads with MiXCR, one row per CDR3 protein. The sample has more than 10,000 distinct CDR3 sequences, approximately 30% seen once; the top ten hold 15% to 19%. The treatment was: approximately 10-day PBMC culture with coronavirus spike peptide pools or control peptides (ViraFEST assay). Sequencing was performed on CD4+ T cells from blood, cultured in vitro, taken after SARS-CoV-2 vaccination. The receptors stem from a human donor who had recovered from COVID-19.

In this sample, this clonotype turned up a few times. The chain couples TRBV6-4 to TRBJ2-1, with TRBD2 matching 9 bases. CDR1 and CDR2 (germline): MRHNA, SNTAGT. The length of the CDR3 is 13 residues. V dropped 5 bases and J dropped 10; count of bases not matched to a gene: 6. CDR3 sequence reads: CASSWREGREQFF. Written as DNA, the CDR3 is TGTGCCAGCAGTTGGCGGGAGGGTCGGGAGCAGTTCTTC.

This rearrangement joins TRBV5-4 to TRBJ2-3, with D perhaps matching TRBD2 (6 bases). The length of the CDR3 is 16 residues. With 4 bases removed from V and 6 bases from J, the gap between germline ends came to 21 bases. In germline, CDR1 is SGHNT, CDR2 YYREEE (reference sequence). The DNA for the CDR3 is TGTGCCAGCAGCGCCATTAGCGGCCCCGGCGCGGATACGCAGTATTTT. Its protein product is CASSAISGPGADTQYF.

This clonotype occurred a few times. The chain uses TRBV15 and TRBJ2-7; possibly TRBD1 for D (6 bases). The ends were cut back, 1 base at V and 2 bases at J, with 9 bases in the middle. CDR3 length: 14 residues. CDR1 LNHNV and CDR2 YYDKDF come from the germline V gene (reference sequence). CDR3 DNA: TGTGCCACCAGCAGAGCCAGGGGACCCTACGAGCAGTACTTC. Its protein product is CATSRARGPYEQYF. Full variable domain (rest looked up from reference TRBV15 and TRBJ2-7): DAMVIQNPRYQVTQFGKPVTLSCSQTLNHNVMYWYQQKSSQAPKLLFHYYDKDFNNEADTPDNFQSRRPNTSFCFLDIRSPGLGDTAMYLCATSRARGPYEQYFGPGTRLTVT.

J is TRBJ2-1 and V is TRBV7-9; no reliable D call. V shed 7 bases and J shed 10 bases, with 14 bases lying between them. CDR1 SEHNR and CDR2 FQNEAQ come from the germline V gene (reference sequence). The CDR3 is made up of 12 amino acids. The CDR3 sequence: CASTPPSREQFF. The CDR3 nucleotides are TGTGCCAGCACCCCCCCTAGTCGGGAGCAGTTCTTC.

The rearrangement uses TRBV10-3 and TRBJ1-2; D is unresolved. Trimming pared 3 bases from V and 3 bases from J, leaving 14 bases between. CDR1 is ENHRY, CDR2 SYGVKD, per germline. The CDR3 length is 15 residues. The CDR3 sequence: CAISDLGGDDYGYTF. The CDR3 coding sequence is TGTGCCATCAGTGACCTGGGTGGGGATGACTATGGCTACACCTTC.

The chain is built from TRBV7-2 and TRBJ2-2; TRBD2 matches at 9 bases. V lost 4 bases to trimming and J lost 5 bases; unmatched junction nucleotides: 5. This CDR3 has 15 residues. CDR1 and CDR2 (germline): SGHTA, FQGNSA. CDR3 region: CASSSLGLATGELFF. DNA of the CDR3: TGTGCCAGCAGCTCCCTAGGACTAGCGACCGGGGAGCTGTTTTTT. Complete variable domain (other parts from reference TRBV7-2 and TRBJ2-2): GAGVSQSPSNKVTEKGKDVELRCDPISGHTALYWYRQSLGQGLEFLIYFQGNSAPDKSGLPSDRFSAERTGGSVSTLTIQRTQQEDSAVYLCASSSLGLATGELFFGEGSRLTVL.

This clonotype was counted a few times. Here the CDR3 DNA reads TGCAGTGCTAGACGCACAGGGGACAGAGATCAGCCCCAGCATTTT. It translates to CSARRTGDRDQPQHF. The chain uses TRBV20-1 and TRBJ1-5; 7 positions match TRBD1. Per the germline V gene, CDR1 is DFQATT and CDR2 is SNEGSKA (reference sequence). The CDR3 spans 15 residues. V gave up 2 bases and J gave up 5 bases; unmatched junction bases: 9.

This rearrangement joins TRBV7-2 to TRBJ2-7; 12 bases agree with TRBD2. Germline V gene sequence: CDR1 SGHTA, CDR2 FQGNSA. The CDR3 runs 16 residues. V shed 0 bases and J 2 bases; nucleotides not matched to a gene: 2. The chain's CDR3 is CASSLAPSGRAYEQYF. As DNA, the CDR3 is TGTGCCAGCAGCTTAGCCCCTAGCGGGAGGGCCTACGAGCAGTACTTC.

A word on this clonotype: A junction boundary mismatches the germline segment, possibly from a read error. The chain links TRBV7-2 to TRBJ2-3; D is perhaps TRBD2 (5 bases). Germline CDR1 and CDR2: SGHTA and FQGNSA. There are 15 residues in the CDR3. The CDR3 DNA is TGCGCCAGCAGCGGCGTAGTTGTGGGCACAGATACGCAGTATTTT. Protein sequence: CASSGVVVGTDTQYF.